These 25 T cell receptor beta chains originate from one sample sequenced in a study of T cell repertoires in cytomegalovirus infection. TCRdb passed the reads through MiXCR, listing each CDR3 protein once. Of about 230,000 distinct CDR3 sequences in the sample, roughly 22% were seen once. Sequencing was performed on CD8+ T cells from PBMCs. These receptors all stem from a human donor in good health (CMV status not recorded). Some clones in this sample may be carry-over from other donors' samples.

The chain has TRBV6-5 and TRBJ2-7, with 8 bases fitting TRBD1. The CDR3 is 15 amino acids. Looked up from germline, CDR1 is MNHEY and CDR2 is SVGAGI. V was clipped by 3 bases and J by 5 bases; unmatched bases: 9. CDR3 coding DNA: TGTGCCAGCAGTTATACGACAGGGGAGAAGGACGAGCAGTACTTC. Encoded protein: CASSYTTGEKDEQYF.

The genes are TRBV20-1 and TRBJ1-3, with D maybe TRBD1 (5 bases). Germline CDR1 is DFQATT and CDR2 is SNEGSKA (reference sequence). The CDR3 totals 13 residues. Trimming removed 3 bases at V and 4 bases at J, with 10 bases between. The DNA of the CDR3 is TGCAGTGCTAGGCTCCGGACAGGAAACACCATATATTTT. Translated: CSARLRTGNTIYF.

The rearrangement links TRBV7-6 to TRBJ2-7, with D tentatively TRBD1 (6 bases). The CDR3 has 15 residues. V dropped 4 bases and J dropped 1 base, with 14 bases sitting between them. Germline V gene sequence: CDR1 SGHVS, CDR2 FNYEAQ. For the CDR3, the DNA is TGTGCCAGCAGCTCCCTCGAAGGGGGATCCTACGAGCAGTACTTC. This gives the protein CASSSLEGGSYEQYF. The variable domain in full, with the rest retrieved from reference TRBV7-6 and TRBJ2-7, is GAGVSQSPRYKVTKRGQDVALRCDPISGHVSLYWYRQALGQGPEFLTYFNYEAQQDKSGLPNDRFSAERPEGSISTLTIQRTEQRDSAMYRCASSSLEGGSYEQYFGPGTRLTVT.

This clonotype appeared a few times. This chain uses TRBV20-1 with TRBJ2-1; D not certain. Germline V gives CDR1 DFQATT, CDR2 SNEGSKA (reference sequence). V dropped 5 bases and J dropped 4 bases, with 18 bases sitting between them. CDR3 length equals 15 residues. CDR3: CSASMPSQIYNEQFF. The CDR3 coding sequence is TGCAGTGCTTCTATGCCCTCACAGATTTACAATGAGCAGTTCTTC.

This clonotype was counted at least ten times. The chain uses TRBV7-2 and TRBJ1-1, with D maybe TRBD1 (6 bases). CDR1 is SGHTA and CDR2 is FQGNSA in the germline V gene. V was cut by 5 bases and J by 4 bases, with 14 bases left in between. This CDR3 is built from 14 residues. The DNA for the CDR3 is TGTGCCAGCAGCCCGGTCGGGGGGGCCACTGAAGCTTTCTTT. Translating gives CASSPVGGATEAFF.

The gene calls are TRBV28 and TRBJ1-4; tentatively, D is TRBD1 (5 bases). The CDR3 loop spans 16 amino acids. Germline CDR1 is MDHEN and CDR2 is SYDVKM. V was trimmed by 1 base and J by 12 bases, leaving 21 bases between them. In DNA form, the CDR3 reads TGTGCCAGCAGTTTATCCCTCGGGACCGGACTTGTCGAACTGTTTTTT. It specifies CASSLSLGTGLVELFF.

In nucleotides, the CDR3 is TGTGCCAGCAGTTTCGGGACTAGCGGTGCCTACGAGCAGTACTTC. It specifies CASSFGTSGAYEQYF. The chain employs TRBV12-3 or TRBV12-4 and TRBJ2-7; 11 nucleotides line up with TRBD2. The CDR3 contains 15 residues. V dropped 3 bases and J dropped 2; count of bases not matched to a gene: 3.

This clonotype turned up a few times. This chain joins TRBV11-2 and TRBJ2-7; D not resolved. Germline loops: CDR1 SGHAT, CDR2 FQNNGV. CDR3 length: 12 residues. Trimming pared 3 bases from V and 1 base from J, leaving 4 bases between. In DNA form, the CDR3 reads TGTGCCAGCAGCTTTGCGTCCTACGAGCAGTACTTC. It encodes CASSFASYEQYF.

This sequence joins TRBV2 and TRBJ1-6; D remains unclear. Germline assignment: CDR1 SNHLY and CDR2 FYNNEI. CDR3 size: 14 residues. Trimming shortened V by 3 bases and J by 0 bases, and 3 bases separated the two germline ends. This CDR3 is CASSDRSYNSPLHF. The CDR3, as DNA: TGTGCCAGCAGTGATCGCTCCTATAATTCACCCCTCCACTTT.

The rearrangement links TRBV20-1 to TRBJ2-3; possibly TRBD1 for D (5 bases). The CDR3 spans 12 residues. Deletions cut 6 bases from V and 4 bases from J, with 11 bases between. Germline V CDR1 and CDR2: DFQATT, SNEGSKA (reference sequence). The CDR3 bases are TGCAGTGCCTGGCAGGGTGCAGATACGCAGTATTTT. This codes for CSAWQGADTQYF.

The CDR3 region has the DNA TGTGCCAGCAGCTCTCGGACAGGGCGAAAGGAGACCCAGTACTTC. As protein: CASSSRTGRKETQYF. The chain links TRBV7-6 to TRBJ2-5; TRBD1 aligns across 8 bases. Per the germline V gene, CDR1 is SGHVS and CDR2 is FNYEAQ. The CDR3 sequence is 15 residues long. Germline trimming cut 4 bases from V and 5 bases from J; bases unmatched to any gene: 9.

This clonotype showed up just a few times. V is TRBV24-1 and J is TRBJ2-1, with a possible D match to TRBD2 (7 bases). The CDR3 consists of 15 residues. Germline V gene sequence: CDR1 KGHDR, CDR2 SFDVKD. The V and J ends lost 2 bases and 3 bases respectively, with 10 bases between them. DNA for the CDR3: TGTGCCACCAGTGATTCCGGGGGGCACTACAATGAGCAGTTCTTC. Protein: CATSDSGGHYNEQFF.

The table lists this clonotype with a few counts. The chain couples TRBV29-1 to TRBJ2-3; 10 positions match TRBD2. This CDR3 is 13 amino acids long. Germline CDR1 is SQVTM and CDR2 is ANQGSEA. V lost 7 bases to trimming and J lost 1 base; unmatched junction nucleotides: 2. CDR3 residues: CSALAGGTDTQYF. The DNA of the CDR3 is TGCAGCGCCCTAGCGGGGGGCACAGATACGCAGTATTTT.

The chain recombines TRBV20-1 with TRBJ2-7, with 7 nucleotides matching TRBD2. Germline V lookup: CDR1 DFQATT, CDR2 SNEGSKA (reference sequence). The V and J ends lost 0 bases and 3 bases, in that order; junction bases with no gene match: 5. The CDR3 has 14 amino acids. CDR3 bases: TGCAGTGCTAGAGAAAGCGGGGTGAGCTACGAGCAGTACTTC. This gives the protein CSARESGVSYEQYF.

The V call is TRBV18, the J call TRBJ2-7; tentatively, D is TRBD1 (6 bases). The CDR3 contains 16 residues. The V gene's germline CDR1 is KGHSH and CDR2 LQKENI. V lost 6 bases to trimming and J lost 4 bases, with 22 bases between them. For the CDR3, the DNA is TGTGCCAGCTCGCCCCTCCCTCCGGACAGTCGGTACGAGCAGTACTTC. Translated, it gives CASSPLPPDSRYEQYF.

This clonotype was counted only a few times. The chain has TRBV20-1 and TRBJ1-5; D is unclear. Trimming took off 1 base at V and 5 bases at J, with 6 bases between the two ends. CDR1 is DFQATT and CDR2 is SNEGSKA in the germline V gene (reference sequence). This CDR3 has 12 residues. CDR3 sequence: CSARGEDQPQHF. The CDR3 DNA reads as TGCAGTGCTAGAGGTGAGGATCAGCCCCAGCATTTT.

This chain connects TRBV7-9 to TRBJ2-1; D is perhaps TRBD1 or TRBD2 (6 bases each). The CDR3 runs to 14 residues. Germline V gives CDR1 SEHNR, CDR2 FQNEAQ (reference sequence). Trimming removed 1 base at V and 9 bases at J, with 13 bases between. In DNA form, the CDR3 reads TGTGCCAGCAGCTTAGTCCCGGGGGCGTTTGAGCAGTTCTTC. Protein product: CASSLVPGAFEQFF.

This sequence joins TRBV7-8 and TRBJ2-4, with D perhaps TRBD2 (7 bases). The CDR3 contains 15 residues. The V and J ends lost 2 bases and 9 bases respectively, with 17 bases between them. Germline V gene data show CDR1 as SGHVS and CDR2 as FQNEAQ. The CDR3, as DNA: TGTGCCAGCAGCTTATTGGCGGGGGCGGAAGGCATTCAGTACTTC. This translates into CASSLLAGAEGIQYF.

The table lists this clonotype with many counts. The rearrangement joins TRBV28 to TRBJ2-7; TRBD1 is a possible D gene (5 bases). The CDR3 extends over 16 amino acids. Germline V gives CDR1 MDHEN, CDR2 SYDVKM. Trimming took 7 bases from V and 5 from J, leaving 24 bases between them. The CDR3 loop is CASNRGYGQMDNEQYF. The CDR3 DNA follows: TGTGCCAGCAACCGCGGCTACGGACAAATGGACAACGAGCAGTACTTC.

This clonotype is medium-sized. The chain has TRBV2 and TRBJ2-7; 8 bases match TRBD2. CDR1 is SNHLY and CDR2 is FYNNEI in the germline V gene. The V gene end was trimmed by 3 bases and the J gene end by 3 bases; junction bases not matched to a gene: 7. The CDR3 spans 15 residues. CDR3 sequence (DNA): TGTGCCAGCAGTGAGGGTAGCGGGGATATCTACGAGCAGTACTTC. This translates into CASSEGSGDIYEQYF.

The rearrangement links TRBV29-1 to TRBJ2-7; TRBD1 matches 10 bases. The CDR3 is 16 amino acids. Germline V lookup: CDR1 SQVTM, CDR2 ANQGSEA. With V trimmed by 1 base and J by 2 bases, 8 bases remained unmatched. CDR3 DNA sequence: TGCAGCGTTGAAGTGATGGGACAGGGGATTCCCTACGAGCAGTACTTC. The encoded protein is CSVEVMGQGIPYEQYF.

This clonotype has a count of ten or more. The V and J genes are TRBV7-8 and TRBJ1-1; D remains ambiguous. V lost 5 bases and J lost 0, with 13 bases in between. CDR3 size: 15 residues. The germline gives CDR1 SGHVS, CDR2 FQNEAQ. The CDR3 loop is CASSTPEGMNTEAFF. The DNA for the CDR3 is TGTGCCAGCAGCACACCTGAAGGAATGAACACTGAAGCTTTCTTT.

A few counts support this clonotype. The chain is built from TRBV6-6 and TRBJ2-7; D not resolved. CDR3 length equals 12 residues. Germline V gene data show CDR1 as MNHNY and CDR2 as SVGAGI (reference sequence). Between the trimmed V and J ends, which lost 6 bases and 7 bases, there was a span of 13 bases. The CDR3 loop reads CASSGPEGEQYF. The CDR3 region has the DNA TGTGCCAGCAGCGGACCCGAAGGGGAGCAGTACTTC.

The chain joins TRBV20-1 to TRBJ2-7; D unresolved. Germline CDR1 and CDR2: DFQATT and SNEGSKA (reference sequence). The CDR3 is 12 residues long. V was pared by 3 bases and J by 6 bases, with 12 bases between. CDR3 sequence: CSASDVGFEQYF. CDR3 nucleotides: TGCAGTGCTAGCGACGTAGGATTCGAGCAGTACTTC.

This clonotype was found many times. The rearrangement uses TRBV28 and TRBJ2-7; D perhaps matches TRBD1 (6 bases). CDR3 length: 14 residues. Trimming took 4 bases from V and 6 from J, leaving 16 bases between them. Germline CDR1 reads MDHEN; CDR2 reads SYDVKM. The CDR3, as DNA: TGTGCCAGCAGTTCGTATGCCCAGGGGAGCGAGCAGTACTTC. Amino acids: CASSSYAQGSEQYF.